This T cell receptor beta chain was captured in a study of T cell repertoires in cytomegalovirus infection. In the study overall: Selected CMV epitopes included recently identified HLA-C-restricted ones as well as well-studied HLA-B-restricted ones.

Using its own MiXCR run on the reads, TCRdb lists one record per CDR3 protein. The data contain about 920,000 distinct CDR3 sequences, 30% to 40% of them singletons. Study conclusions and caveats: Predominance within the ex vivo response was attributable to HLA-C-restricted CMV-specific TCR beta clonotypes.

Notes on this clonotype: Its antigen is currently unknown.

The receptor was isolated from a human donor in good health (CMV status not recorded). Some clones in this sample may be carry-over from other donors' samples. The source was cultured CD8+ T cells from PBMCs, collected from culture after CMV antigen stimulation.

The CDR3 loop reads CASSPKHRDTEAFF. Written as DNA, the CDR3 is TGTGCCAGCAGCCCAAAGCACCGGGACACTGAAGCTTTCTTT. This chain links TRBV7-2 with TRBJ1-1; D gene uncertain. Trimming took 5 bases from V and 3 from J, leaving 13 bases between them. CDR1 and CDR2 (germline): SGHTA, FQGNSA. The CDR3 runs 14 residues.